A selection of T cell receptor beta chains follows, all from one sample in a study of blood T cells in healthy people across ages. MiXCR was run by TCRdb on the 5' RACE reads, yielding one entry per CDR3 protein. The sample holds about 640,000 distinct CDR3 sequences; roughly 53% are singletons and the top ten take 35% to 40%. The sample comprised blood. The source is a man in his sixties in good health. Each CDR3 is given with its conserved first and last residue. The order of the fields is J gene, clone size, V gene, D gene, CDR3 DNA, CDR3 protein. A D gene is named only where the DNA matches it firmly. The size entry is marked missing in some rows and otherwise reads once, few, many or a size class.

j_call: TRBJ2-3; clone_size: -; v_call: TRBV20-1; d_call: TRBD2; cdr3_nt: TGCACTGCTAGCGGGGGGTCTTCTAGCACAGATACGCAGTATTTT; cdr3_aa: CTASGGSSSTDTQYF
j_call: TRBJ2-5; clone_size: few; v_call: TRBV5-1; d_call: -; cdr3_nt: TGCGCCAGCAGCTTGGACTCAGCGCGAGAGACCCAGTACTTC; cdr3_aa: CASSLDSARETQYF
j_call: TRBJ1-6; clone_size: -; v_call: TRBV7-2; d_call: TRBD1; cdr3_nt: TGTGCCAGCAGCCGGGACAGGGCAAGGAGCTCCTATAATTCACCCCTCCACTTT; cdr3_aa: CASSRDRARSSYNSPLHF
j_call: TRBJ2-7; clone_size: few; v_call: TRBV20-1; d_call: -; cdr3_nt: TGCAGTGCTCAAGCAGGGAGCTCCTACGAGCAGTACTTC; cdr3_aa: CSAQAGSSYEQYF
j_call: TRBJ2-5; clone_size: few; v_call: TRBV20-1; d_call: -; cdr3_nt: TGCAGTGCTAGCACACAGGGAGGTCTAGAGACCCAGTACTTC; cdr3_aa: CSASTQGGLETQYF
j_call: TRBJ2-2; clone_size: few; v_call: TRBV7-2; d_call: -; cdr3_nt: TGTGCCAGCAGCCACGGGGCGGGGATATGGGGGTCCACCGGGGAGCTGTTTTTT; cdr3_aa: CASSHGAGIWGSTGELFF
j_call: TRBJ2-6; clone_size: few; v_call: TRBV6-1; d_call: -; cdr3_nt: TGTGCCAGCAGCAATACAGGTTCTGGGGCCAACGTCCTGACTTTC; cdr3_aa: CASSNTGSGANVLTF
j_call: TRBJ2-5; clone_size: -; v_call: TRBV29-1; d_call: -; cdr3_nt: TGCAGCCTTTTCGACGGCCAAGAGACCCAGTACTTC; cdr3_aa: CSLFDGQETQYF
j_call: TRBJ2-1; clone_size: -; v_call: TRBV20-1; d_call: TRBD2; cdr3_nt: TGCAGTGCAATCGGGACTAGTAGGTTCTTC; cdr3_aa: CSAIGTSRFF
j_call: TRBJ2-5; clone_size: -; v_call: TRBV5-5; d_call: -; cdr3_nt: TGTGCCAGCAACTTGGGACCTTACCAAGAGACCCAGTACTTC; cdr3_aa: CASNLGPYQETQYF
j_call: TRBJ2-5; clone_size: -; v_call: TRBV10-3; d_call: -; cdr3_nt: TGTGCCACCAGTGAGGATGAGACCCAGTACTTC; cdr3_aa: CATSEDETQYF
j_call: TRBJ2-2; clone_size: -; v_call: TRBV9; d_call: TRBD2; cdr3_nt: TGTGCCAGCAGAGGGACTAGCGGGGGGGACACCGGGGAGCTGTTTTTT; cdr3_aa: CASRGTSGGDTGELFF
j_call: TRBJ2-2; clone_size: -; v_call: TRBV20-1; d_call: TRBD2; cdr3_nt: TGCAGTGCCCAAAAAGCGGGGGGGCCTCCCGGGGAGCTGTTTTTT; cdr3_aa: CSAQKAGGPPGELFF
j_call: TRBJ2-3; clone_size: -; v_call: TRBV20-1; d_call: -; cdr3_nt: TGCAGTGCTAGAGATCCTAGAAGCACAGATACGCAGTATTTT; cdr3_aa: CSARDPRSTDTQYF
j_call: TRBJ2-3; clone_size: few; v_call: TRBV7-2; d_call: -; cdr3_nt: TGTGCCAGCAGCTTATTGGGGGCCGTGTCCCCCACAGATACGCAGTATTTT; cdr3_aa: CASSLLGAVSPTDTQYF
j_call: TRBJ1-2; clone_size: -; v_call: TRBV5-1; d_call: TRBD1; cdr3_nt: TGCGCCAGCAGCTCCCTGGGACAGGGGGATGGCTACACCTTC; cdr3_aa: CASSSLGQGDGYTF
j_call: TRBJ2-5; clone_size: -; v_call: TRBV7-7; d_call: -; cdr3_nt: TGTGCCAGCAGCGCCCGAGCGGAATCTCAAGAGACCCCGTACTTC; cdr3_aa: CASSARAESQETPYF
j_call: TRBJ2-5; clone_size: -; v_call: TRBV20-1; d_call: TRBD2; cdr3_nt: TGCAGTGCCATCAGCGGGGAAGAGACCCAGTACTTC; cdr3_aa: CSAISGEETQYF
j_call: TRBJ2-1; clone_size: once; v_call: TRBV2; d_call: -; cdr3_nt: TGTGCCAACAGTGTAGACAGGAATGAGCAGTTCTTC; cdr3_aa: CANSVDRNEQFF
j_call: TRBJ2-5; clone_size: -; v_call: TRBV11-2; d_call: TRBD1; cdr3_nt: TGTGCCAGCAGCGCCCGGACAGGGCCACAAGAGACCCAGTACTTC; cdr3_aa: CASSARTGPQETQYF
j_call: TRBJ1-5; clone_size: -; v_call: TRBV19; d_call: -; cdr3_nt: TGTGCCAGTAGTATTGACGCGGGATCCCAGCCCCAACATTTT; cdr3_aa: CASSIDAGSQPQHF
j_call: TRBJ1-6; clone_size: once; v_call: TRBV4-1; d_call: TRBD1; cdr3_nt: TGCGCCAGCAGCCCCAGAGAGGGGGCATTGACACCCCTCCACTTT; cdr3_aa: CASSPREGALTPLHF
j_call: TRBJ1-6; clone_size: -; v_call: TRBV28; d_call: -; cdr3_nt: TGTGCCACCCAACAGGGCCAAGGCAATTCACCCCTCCACTTT; cdr3_aa: CATQQGQGNSPLHF
j_call: TRBJ2-5; clone_size: -; v_call: TRBV7-2; d_call: TRBD2; cdr3_nt: TGTGCCAGCAGCTCGAGGACTAGCGGAGAAGAGACCCAGTACTTC; cdr3_aa: CASSSRTSGEETQYF
j_call: TRBJ2-2; clone_size: -; v_call: TRBV3-1; d_call: -; cdr3_nt: TGTGCCAGCAGGGTCAACGGGGTTCAGGGGGAGCTGTTTTTT; cdr3_aa: CASRVNGVQGELFF
j_call: TRBJ1-5; clone_size: -; v_call: TRBV20-1; d_call: TRBD1; cdr3_nt: TGCAGTGCTAGAGATAGGACAGGGCGGCAGCCCCAGCATTTT; cdr3_aa: CSARDRTGRQPQHF
j_call: TRBJ2-1; clone_size: few; v_call: TRBV18; d_call: -; cdr3_nt: TGTGCCAGCTCACCAAATCCTGTGGGGAGAGGGTCCTACAATGAGCAGTTCTTC; cdr3_aa: CASSPNPVGRGSYNEQFF
j_call: TRBJ1-6; clone_size: -; v_call: TRBV5-1; d_call: TRBD1; cdr3_nt: TGCGCCAGCACCCAGACAGGGGCGGGTAATTCACCCCTCCACTTT; cdr3_aa: CASTQTGAGNSPLHF
j_call: TRBJ1-2; clone_size: -; v_call: TRBV6-6; d_call: -; cdr3_nt: TGTGCCAGCAGTGGGCGGGGGGTAGGATATGGCTACACCTTC; cdr3_aa: CASSGRGVGYGYTF
j_call: TRBJ1-1; clone_size: -; v_call: TRBV5-1; d_call: TRBD1; cdr3_nt: TGCGCCAGCAGCCGGGACAGGGGTGAGGCTTTCTTT; cdr3_aa: CASSRDRGEAFF
j_call: TRBJ1-5; clone_size: -; v_call: TRBV4-2; d_call: -; cdr3_nt: TGTGCCAGCAGCCAAGAAACCAATCAGCCCCAGCATTTT; cdr3_aa: CASSQETNQPQHF
j_call: TRBJ2-4; clone_size: once; v_call: TRBV20-1; d_call: -; cdr3_nt: TGCAGTGCTAGAGACAGGCGGGGCATTCAGTACTTC; cdr3_aa: CSARDRRGIQYF
j_call: TRBJ2-7; clone_size: few; v_call: TRBV3-1; d_call: -; cdr3_nt: TGTGCCAGCAGCCAAGATTTAGAGGAATCCTACGAGCAGTACTTC; cdr3_aa: CASSQDLEESYEQYF
j_call: TRBJ1-2; clone_size: -; v_call: TRBV6-2/TRBV6-3; d_call: -; cdr3_nt: TGTGCCAGCAGTCCCACCGACAGTAGACAGTCTCTCTATGGCTACACCTTC; cdr3_aa: CASSPTDSRQSLYGYTF
j_call: TRBJ2-7; clone_size: -; v_call: TRBV5-1; d_call: -; cdr3_nt: TGCGCCAGCAGGCCCTTGTACGGGCGGGAAACCTACGAGCAGTACTTC; cdr3_aa: CASRPLYGRETYEQYF
j_call: TRBJ2-3; clone_size: -; v_call: TRBV5-1; d_call: -; cdr3_nt: TGCGCCAGCAGCTTGGGACAGGGAGGCACAGATACGCGGTATTTT; cdr3_aa: CASSLGQGGTDTRYF
j_call: TRBJ2-3; clone_size: -; v_call: TRBV4-1; d_call: TRBD2; cdr3_nt: TGCGCCAGCAGCCAGGGGGCGGGGGGCTTCACAGATACGCAGTATTTT; cdr3_aa: CASSQGAGGFTDTQYF
j_call: TRBJ2-3; clone_size: -; v_call: TRBV9; d_call: TRBD2; cdr3_nt: TGTGCCAGCAGCGGTCGACTAGCGGTCCTATCCACAGATACGCAGTATTTT; cdr3_aa: CASSGRLAVLSTDTQYF
j_call: TRBJ1-2; clone_size: -; v_call: TRBV5-1; d_call: TRBD1; cdr3_nt: TGCGCCAGCAGCTCAGGGGGTTTCCCAACTGGCTACACCTTC; cdr3_aa: CASSSGGFPTGYTF
j_call: TRBJ2-2; clone_size: once; v_call: TRBV18; d_call: TRBD1; cdr3_nt: TGTGCCAGCTCACCGGGGGACAGGGGGCTCACCGGGGAGCTGTTTTTT; cdr3_aa: CASSPGDRGLTGELFF
j_call: TRBJ1-2; clone_size: -; v_call: TRBV29-1; d_call: -; cdr3_nt: TGCAGCGTTGAAGATCGAGGCAGGGGCCTCTATGGCTACACCTTC; cdr3_aa: CSVEDRGRGLYGYTF